The subject of this entry is one T cell receptor (beta chain). Its antigen is unknown. TCRdb redid the calling of the reads with MiXCR, one entry per CDR3 protein. There are fewer than 130,000 distinct CDR3 sequences in the sample; roughly 39% occur only once, and roughly 70% lies in the top ten. Germline values: CDR1 SGHTA, CDR2 FQGNSA. The CDR3 has 14 residues. Trimming removed 4 bases from V and 2 bases from J; junction bases left unmatched: 4. This entry is derived from a study of T cell repertoires in cytomegalovirus infection. Study-level results: In two of eight donors, the top clonotype was HLA-C-restricted CMV-specific.

The material sequenced was CD8+ T cells from cultured PBMCs, taken from culture after CMV antigen stimulation. The genes are TRBV7-2 and TRBJ1-2; the match to TRBD1 covers 7 bases. The TCR originated in a human donor in good health (CMV status not recorded). Some clones in this sample may be carry-over from other donors' samples. CDR3 amino acids: CASSSTGFNYGYTF. For the CDR3, the DNA is TGTGCCAGCAGCTCGACAGGGTTCAACTATGGCTACACCTTC. Full variable domain (rest looked up from reference TRBV7-2 and TRBJ1-2): GAGVSQSPSNKVTEKGKDVELRCDPISGHTALYWYRQSLGQGLEFLIYFQGNSAPDKSGLPSDRFSAERTGGSVSTLTIQRTQQEDSAVYLCASSSTGFNYGYTFGSGTRLTVV.